The 29 T cell receptor beta chains below were found in one sample sequenced in a study of glioma-infiltrating T cells after dendritic cell vaccination. Sequencing used immunoSEQ multiplex PCR; TCRdb keeps in-frame clones, though not all of them. This table has 90,000 to 110,000 clones, around 90% appearing once. Regarding time point: after dendritic cell vaccination, including at tumor progression/relapse. The sequenced sample was blood, obtained after dendritic cell vaccination. These receptors all come from a human donor with glioblastoma.

The chain uses TRBV5-5 and TRBJ1-2, with D possibly matching TRBD1 (5 bases). The germline V gene has CDR1 SGHKS and CDR2 YYEKEE (reference sequence). The CDR3 has 12 residues. The V end lost 3 bases, the J end lost 3 bases, and 6 bases lay between the germline ends. The CDR3 DNA is TGTGCCAGCAGCTGGGGGGACTATGGCTACACCTTC. This translates into CASSWGDYGYTF.

The chain combines TRBV20-1 with TRBJ2-5; D is unclear. In germline, CDR1 is DFQATT, CDR2 SNEGSKA (reference sequence). The CDR3 is 11 amino acids. Trimming cost V 4 bases and J 2 bases, with 5 bases left between them. The CDR3 loop is CSATRQETQYF. In DNA, the CDR3 is TGCAGTGCTACCCGGCAAGAGACCCAGTACTTC.

The rearrangement links TRBV6-6 to TRBJ2-7, with 10 bases fitting TRBD1. Germline values: CDR1 MNHNY, CDR2 SVGAGI (reference sequence). CDR3 length: 15 amino acids. V trimming: 10 bases; J trimming: 0 bases; junction bases outside the gene matches: 9. The CDR3 DNA reads as TGTGCCACCTTCGACAGGGGGCAAAGCTCCTACGAGCAGTACTTC. Translated: CATFDRGQSSYEQYF.

This clone was detected only once. The chain joins TRBV5-1 to TRBJ2-7, with D maybe TRBD2 (7 bases). Germline V CDR1 and CDR2: SGHRS, YFSETQ. This CDR3 contains 14 residues. Trimming shortened V by 2 bases and J by 3 bases, and 12 bases separated the two germline ends. In nucleotides, the CDR3 is TGCGCCAGCAGCTTAGGGGGGGCGGACTACGAGCAGTACTTC. It yields the protein CASSLGGADYEQYF.

This rearrangement joins TRBV6-6 to TRBJ2-7, with 7 bases matching TRBD1. Germline-derived CDR1 and CDR2 are MNHNY and SVGAGI (reference sequence). CDR3 length equals 12 residues. J was trimmed by 2 bases and V by 7 bases; bases with no gene match: 2. This chain's CDR3 is CASNQGAYEQYF. The CDR3 DNA reads TGTGCCAGCAACCAGGGGGCCTACGAGCAGTACTTC.

This clone is a singleton in its sample. V and J are TRBV19 and TRBJ1-2; 8 bases line up with TRBD1. CDR3 size: 15 residues. The germline V gene encodes CDR1 LNHDA and CDR2 SQIVND (reference sequence). V was pared by 0 bases and J by 4 bases, with 4 bases of the junction left unmatched. The CDR3 reads CASSIDTGGPYGYTF. The CDR3 DNA reads TGTGCCAGTAGTATAGATACAGGGGGACCCTATGGCTACACCTTC.

The chain combines TRBV5-1 with TRBJ1-1, with D hard to call. Trimming took 4 bases from V and 0 from J, leaving 13 bases between them. Germline-derived CDR1 and CDR2 are SGHRS and YFSETQ. This CDR3 contains 15 residues. The CDR3 loop reads CASSPRETMNTEAFF. The CDR3 bases are TGCGCCAGCAGCCCCCGGGAGACCATGAACACTGAAGCTTTCTTT.

This rearrangement joins TRBV27 to TRBJ2-1; 10 bases are shared with TRBD1. Looked up from germline, CDR1 is MNHEY and CDR2 is SMNVEV (reference sequence). The CDR3 contains 15 residues. Trimming removed 4 bases from V and 5 bases from J; junction bases left unmatched: 5. The CDR3 protein is CASSSRTGGHNEQFF. Written as DNA, the CDR3 is TGTGCCAGCAGTTCACGGACAGGGGGTCACAATGAGCAGTTCTTC.

This rearrangement joins TRBV7-9 to TRBJ2-1; 7 bases are shared with TRBD2. With 5 bases clipped from V and 4 bases from J, the junction kept 11 bases outside the gene matches. This CDR3 is built from 16 residues. Germline assignment: CDR1 SEHNR and CDR2 FQNEAQ (reference sequence). CDR3 in DNA: TGTGCCAGCAGCCCGGTCCTCCTAGCGGTTTACAATGAGCAGTTCTTC. As protein: CASSPVLLAVYNEQFF.

This chain uses TRBV5-1 with TRBJ2-3; the D gene is possibly TRBD2 (7 bases). This CDR3 has 14 amino acids. The V end lost 4 bases, the J end lost 4 bases, and 13 bases lay between the germline ends. The germline V gene encodes CDR1 SGHRS and CDR2 YFSETQ. CDR3 coding DNA: TGCGCCAGCAGCGTGGGGGGGGGCGCAGATACGCAGTATTTT. The encoded protein is CASSVGGGADTQYF.

The gene calls are TRBV6-6 and TRBJ1-2, with D possibly matching TRBD1 (6 bases). CDR3 length equals 15 residues. Germline V gives CDR1 MNHNY, CDR2 SVGAGI (reference sequence). Trimming took 2 bases from V and 8 from J, leaving 18 bases between them. The CDR3: CASSYAGGGGEGYTF. CDR3 sequence (DNA): TGTGCCAGCAGTTACGCCGGGGGCGGGGGCGAGGGCTACACCTTC.

The chain combines TRBV5-1 with TRBJ2-2; D is uncertain. The CDR3 sequence is 14 residues long. CDR1 and CDR2 from the germline V gene are SGHRS and YFSETQ. Trimming left V 0 bases short and J 5 bases short, with 8 bases between. CDR3 in DNA: TGCGCCAGCAGCTTGGGAGAGGCGACCGGGGAGCTGTTTTTT. Translation gives CASSLGEATGELFF.

The chain joins TRBV6-6 to TRBJ1-1; TRBD1 matches at 8 bases. CDR3 size: 12 residues. The germline CDR1 and CDR2 sequences are MNHNY and SVGAGI (reference sequence). V lost 4 bases, J lost 11 bases, and 6 bases stayed unmatched. For the CDR3, the DNA is TGTGCCAGCAGTTCAAAGGACAGGGTCGCTTTCTTT. This gives the protein CASSSKDRVAFF.

This clone was found once. The chain links TRBV7-3 to TRBJ1-1; possibly TRBD1 for D (5 bases). Per the germline V gene, CDR1 is SGHTA and CDR2 is FQGTGA. This CDR3 has 15 residues. The V gene lost 1 base and the J gene lost 5 bases, with 14 bases spanning the gap. The CDR3: CASSLIPLGGTEAFF. In DNA, the CDR3 is TGTGCCAGCAGCTTAATACCCCTCGGGGGGACTGAAGCTTTCTTT.

This clone was detected once. The chain has TRBV18 and TRBJ2-1; D is possibly TRBD1 (6 bases). The length of the CDR3 is 16 residues. Germline V gene lookup returns CDR1 KGHSH and CDR2 LQKENI. The V end lost 3 bases, the J end lost 2 bases, and 14 bases lay between the germline ends. The CDR3 here is CASSPPGTHTYNEQFF. The CDR3 nucleotides read TGTGCCAGCTCACCTCCCGGGACACACACCTACAATGAGCAGTTCTTC.

The CDR3 loop is CASSPDQETQYF. The CDR3 DNA follows: TGTGCCAGCAGCCCAGACCAAGAGACCCAGTACTTC. The chain uses TRBV6-5 and TRBJ2-5, with no clear D. CDR1 and CDR2 (germline): MNHEY, SVGAGI. The CDR3 has 12 amino acids. V shed 6 bases and J shed 0 bases, with 5 bases lying between them.

This chain joins TRBV5-1 and TRBJ2-1; 12 bases agree with TRBD1. Losses at the gene ends were 6 bases for V and 8 bases for J; bases not matched to a gene: 9. The CDR3 covers 15 residues. Germline V lookup: CDR1 SGHRS, CDR2 YFSETQ. DNA for the CDR3: TGCGCCAGCACATATGGGGACAGGGGGCATCATGAGCAGTTCTTC. Amino acids: CASTYGDRGHHEQFF.

This chain joins TRBV29-1 and TRBJ1-2; D possibly corresponds to TRBD1 (5 bases). V lost 8 bases to trimming and J lost 7 bases, with 14 bases between them. From germline, CDR1 is SQVTM and CDR2 ANQGSEA. The length of the CDR3 is 11 residues. CDR3 bases: TGCAGCTATCTCGGGACTCTTGGCTACACCTTC. This encodes CSYLGTLGYTF.

J is TRBJ1-5 and V is TRBV19; D gene ambiguous. This CDR3 spans 15 amino acids. V was cut by 2 bases and J by 0 bases, with 8 bases left in between. From germline, CDR1 is LNHDA and CDR2 SQIVND (reference sequence). The DNA of the CDR3 is TGTGCCAGTAGTATATTCCCTTATAGCAATCAGCCCCAGCATTTT. Protein sequence: CASSIFPYSNQPQHF.

The chain recombines TRBV6-6 with TRBJ2-1; tentatively, D is TRBD2 (5 bases). The germline V gene encodes CDR1 MNHNY and CDR2 SVGAGI (reference sequence). V dropped 6 bases and J dropped 8 bases, with 17 bases sitting between them. The CDR3 totals 14 residues. CDR3 amino acids: CASRPGRGKYEQFF. CDR3 in DNA: TGTGCCAGCAGACCCGGCAGAGGGAAGTATGAGCAGTTCTTC.

The chain uses TRBV6-6 and TRBJ2-4; TRBD2 might be the D (5 bases). This CDR3 has 14 amino acids. Deletions cut 6 bases from V and 2 bases from J, with 11 bases between. Germline CDR1 is MNHNY and CDR2 is SVGAGI (reference sequence). The CDR3 DNA follows: TGTGCCAGCAGCCGTGAGGGAACCAAAAACATTCAGTACTTC. It encodes CASSREGTKNIQYF.

V usage is TRBV9 and J usage is TRBJ1-2; TRBD1 matches 7 bases. The CDR3 consists of 14 residues. V lost 0 bases, J lost 8 bases, and 7 bases stayed unmatched. The germline V gene encodes CDR1 SGDLS and CDR2 YYNGEE. DNA for the CDR3: TGTGCCAGCAGCGTAGAGGGACAGCCCCGAGGCTACACCTTC. It encodes CASSVEGQPRGYTF.

This clone was detected only once. This chain links TRBV5-1 with TRBJ2-2; D not certain. From germline, CDR1 is SGHRS and CDR2 YFSETQ. The ends were cut back, 0 bases at V and 2 bases at J, with 8 bases in the middle. The CDR3 extends over 15 amino acids. The CDR3 sequence is CASSLAGLNTGELFF. The CDR3 DNA is TGCGCCAGCAGCTTGGCCGGGTTAAACACCGGGGAGCTGTTTTTT.

This clone was observed once. This chain connects TRBV5-4 to TRBJ2-1, with no clear D. Trimming cost V 3 bases and J 3 bases, with 10 bases left between them. Germline CDR1 is SGHNT and CDR2 is YYREEE (reference sequence). The CDR3 runs 14 residues. CDR3 sequence reads: CASSYPPRYNEQFF. The DNA for the CDR3 is TGTGCCAGCAGCTACCCCCCGCGCTACAATGAGCAGTTCTTC.

The V call is TRBV5-1, the J call TRBJ1-2; 9 nucleotides line up with TRBD1. This CDR3 comprises 16 residues. In germline, CDR1 is SGHRS, CDR2 YFSETQ. Trimming removed 4 bases from V and 2 bases from J; junction bases left unmatched: 9. CDR3 bases: TGCGCCAGCAGCGCGAAACAGGGGGCTCTAAACTATGGCTACACCTTC. Its protein is CASSAKQGALNYGYTF.

The chain joins TRBV30 to TRBJ1-1; D ambiguous. The CDR3 totals 12 residues. The V gene lost 4 bases and the J gene lost 5 bases, with 11 bases spanning the gap. Germline values: CDR1 GTSNPN, CDR2 SVGIG (reference sequence). The CDR3 here is CAWMYGRTEAFF. CDR3 DNA sequence: TGTGCCTGGATGTATGGGAGGACTGAAGCTTTCTTT.

This chain uses TRBV11-3 with TRBJ2-5; D is perhaps TRBD1 (5 bases). Per germline, CDR1 SGHNT and CDR2 YENEEA. Trimming took off 6 bases at V and 3 bases at J, with 20 bases between the two ends. This CDR3 comprises 16 residues. CDR3 loop: CASSFRGGGGEETQYF. The CDR3 DNA follows: TGTGCCAGCAGTTTTAGGGGCGGCGGTGGGGAAGAGACCCAGTACTTC. Using reference TRBV11-3 and TRBJ2-5 for the parts outside the CDR3, the full variable domain is EAGVVQSPRYKIIEKKQPVAFWCNPISGHNTLYWYLQNLGQGPELLIRYENEEAVDDSQLPKDRFSAERLKGVDSTLKIQPAELGDSAVYLCASSFRGGGGEETQYFGPGTRLLVL.

The CDR3 coding sequence is TGTGCCAGCAGTTTAGATGGGGGGGTGAACACTGAAGCTTTCTTT. Its translation is CASSLDGGVNTEAFF. The chain uses TRBV28 and TRBJ1-1; tentative D call: TRBD1 (5 bases). CDR1 is MDHEN, CDR2 SYDVKM, per germline. V gave up 2 bases and J gave up 0 bases, with 10 bases separating them. There are 15 residues in the CDR3.

This clone came up once. V is TRBV7-8 and J is TRBJ2-3, with D tentatively TRBD2 (5 bases). With 6 bases removed from V and 4 bases from J, the gap between germline ends came to 11 bases. The CDR3 sequence is 13 residues long. Germline V gene data show CDR1 as SGHVS and CDR2 as FQNEAQ. The CDR3 region has the DNA TGTGCCAGCAGGGTCTCGGGGTCAGATACGCAGTATTTT. This codes for CASRVSGSDTQYF.